The clone carrying this T cell receptor (beta chain) was seen only once. Its target is not known. These data come from a study of shared clonotypes between healthy human individuals. Study information: A couple of female and a few male donors aged 18 to 49 were enrolled. Study results and caveats: Naive CD4 clonotype sharing across a handful of donors was approximately 5%.

The germline gives CDR1 MNHNS, CDR2 SASEGT. CDR3 size: 13 residues. V lost 6 bases and J 5 bases, leaving 10 bases between the germline ends. Clones were sequenced by immunoSEQ multiplex PCR, and TCRdb holds only the in-frame ones, with some missing. The data show about 2 million clones, with over 85% seen just once and roughly 0.13% held by the top ten. The V call is TRBV6-1, the J call TRBJ1-4; possibly TRBD1 for D (6 bases). This sequence was found in a man aged 18 to 29 in good health. Specimen: naive CD4+ T cells sorted from blood. Subset described: CD45RA+ positively selected. The chain's CDR3 is CASSRTVNEKLFF. CDR3 coding DNA: TGTGCCAGCAGCAGGACAGTGAATGAAAAACTGTTTTTT.